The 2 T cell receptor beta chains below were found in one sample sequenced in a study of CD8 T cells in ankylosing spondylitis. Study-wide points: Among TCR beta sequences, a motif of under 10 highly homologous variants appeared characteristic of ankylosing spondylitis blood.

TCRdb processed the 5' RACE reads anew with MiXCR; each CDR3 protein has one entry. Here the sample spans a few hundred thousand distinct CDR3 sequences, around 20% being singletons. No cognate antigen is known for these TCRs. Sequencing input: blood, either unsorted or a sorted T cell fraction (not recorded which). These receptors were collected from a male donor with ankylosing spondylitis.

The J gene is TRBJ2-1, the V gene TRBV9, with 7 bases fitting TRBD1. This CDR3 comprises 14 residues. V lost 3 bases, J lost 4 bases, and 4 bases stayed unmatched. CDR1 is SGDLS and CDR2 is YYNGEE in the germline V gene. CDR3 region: CASSERDRYNEQFF. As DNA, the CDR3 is TGTGCCAGCAGCGAGAGGGACAGATACAATGAGCAGTTCTTC. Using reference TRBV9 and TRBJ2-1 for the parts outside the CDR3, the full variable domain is DSGVTQTPKHLITATGQRVTLRCSPRSGDLSVYWYQQSLDQGLQFLIQYYNGEERAKGNILERFSAQQFPDLHSELNLSSLELGDSALYFCASSERDRYNEQFFGPGTRLTVL.

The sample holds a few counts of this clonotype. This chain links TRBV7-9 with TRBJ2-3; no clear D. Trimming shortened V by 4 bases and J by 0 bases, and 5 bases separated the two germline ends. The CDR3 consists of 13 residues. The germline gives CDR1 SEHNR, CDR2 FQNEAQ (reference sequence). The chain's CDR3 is CASSSFSTDTQYF. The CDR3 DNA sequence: TGTGCCAGCAGCTCCTTTAGCACAGATACGCAGTATTTT.